This T cell receptor (beta chain) was found in a study of blood T cell repertoires in COVID-19. About the study: The samples span acute and convalescent COVID-19 from the United States, Italy and Spain.

In the authors' workflow: How many nucleated cells were present was estimated from reference gene primer amplification. TCRdb's copy holds only in-frame clones and misses some; the assay was immunoSEQ multiplex PCR. V and J calls and clone size follow that table, whereas D and trimming were derived from the DNA. The repertoire consists of around 130,000 clones, with 84% occurring once and the leading ten covering roughly an eighth. The CDR3 is 13 amino acids. Germline values: CDR1 KGHDR, CDR2 SFDVKD. V lost 5 bases and J lost 7, with 13 bases in between. This chain links TRBV24-1 with TRBJ1-1; D not resolved. This TCR was recovered from a woman aged 55-75 years with acute or convalescent COVID-19. Material: peripheral blood. The CDR3 DNA reads as TGTGCCACCAGTGGAGGCCTTTTGGATGAAGCTTTCTTT. Its protein product is CATSGGLLDEAFF.